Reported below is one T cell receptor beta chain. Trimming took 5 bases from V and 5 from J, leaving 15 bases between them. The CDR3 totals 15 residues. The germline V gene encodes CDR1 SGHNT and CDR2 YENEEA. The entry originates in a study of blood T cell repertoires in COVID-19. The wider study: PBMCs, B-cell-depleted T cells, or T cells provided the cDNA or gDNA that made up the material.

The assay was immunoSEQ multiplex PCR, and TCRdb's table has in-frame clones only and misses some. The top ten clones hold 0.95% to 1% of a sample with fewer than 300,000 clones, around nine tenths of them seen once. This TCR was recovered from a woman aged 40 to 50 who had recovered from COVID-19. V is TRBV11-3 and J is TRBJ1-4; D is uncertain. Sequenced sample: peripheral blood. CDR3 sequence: CASSDGLSLNEKLFF. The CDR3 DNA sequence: TGTGCCAGCAGCGACGGACTGTCGCTGAATGAAAAACTGTTTTTT.